This is a list of T cell receptor beta chains from one sample in a study of T cell responses to AZD1222 COVID-19 vaccine. The table came from immunoSEQ multiplex PCR; TCRdb's copy has only in-frame clones and leaves some out. This repertoire shows around 95,000 clones, 80% to 90% found once; its top ten account for 3.5% to 4.5%. Sequencing was performed on peripheral blood, taken on day 0 of MenACWY control vaccination. The origin of the receptors is an adult in good health. Both conserved end residues are part of each CDR3. D genes are given only for firm matches. Clone size, where shown, is once, few, many, or a class for clones that have expanded.

abundance,d_gene,j_gene,v_gene,CDR3nt,CDR3aa
-,-,TRBJ1-5,TRBV19,TGTGCCAGTAGTATAGGACAAAATCAGCCCCAGCATTTT,CASSIGQNQPQHF
-,-,TRBJ1-1,TRBV7-2,TGTGCCAGCAGCCCCCAGGGCGGGAACACTGAAGCTTTCTTT,CASSPQGGNTEAFF
-,TRBD1,TRBJ2-5,TRBV28,TGTGCCAGCAGTCTGACGGGGACAGCCCAAGAGACCCAGTACTTC,CASSLTGTAQETQYF
once,-,TRBJ1-5,TRBV20-1,TGCAGTGCTAGGGGGGACGGTGACCAGCATTTT,CSARGDGDQHF
-,-,TRBJ1-2,TRBV2,TGTGCCAGCAGGTCCGACTCGAACTATGGCTACACCTTC,CASRSDSNYGYTF
-,-,TRBJ2-5,TRBV3-1/TRBV3-2,TGTGCCAGCAGCCAAGAACGACCCCCGGGCACCCAGTACTTC,CASSQERPPGTQYF
-,TRBD2,TRBJ2-3,TRBV5-1,TGCGCCAGCAGCTCCCTAGCGGGGGGCGGGACAGATACGCAGTATTTT,CASSSLAGGGTDTQYF
once,-,TRBJ1-4,TRBV5-5,TGTGCCAGCAGCTTGGCGACATTAGACGAAAAACTGTTTTTT,CASSLATLDEKLFF
-,-,TRBJ2-7,TRBV11-2,TGTGCCAGCAGCCCCGGGTGGCCCAACGGGAACGAGCAGTACTTC,CASSPGWPNGNEQYF
-,TRBD2,TRBJ2-7,TRBV28,TGTGCCAGCCAGACGGTGGGTGGGCGGGAGGCCAGGGTTGGAGAGCAGTACTTC,CASQTVGGREARVGEQYF
-,-,TRBJ2-7,TRBV7-9,TGTGCCAGCAGCTTAAGGGACACGACCCCTTACGAGCAGTACTTC,CASSLRDTTPYEQYF
-,TRBD1,TRBJ2-1,TRBV5-4,TGTGCCAGCAGCTTTGACAGGGGATCCTACAATGAGCAGTTCTTC,CASSFDRGSYNEQFF
-,-,TRBJ1-4,TRBV28,TGTGCCAGCAGCTACCCTGGAGACTCACGATCTAATGAAAAACTGTTTTTT,CASSYPGDSRSNEKLFF
-,TRBD1,TRBJ1-4,TRBV6-2/TRBV6-3,TGTGCCAGCAGTTACGGGACAGGAAATAATGAAAAACTGTTTTTT,CASSYGTGNNEKLFF
-,-,TRBJ2-2,TRBV5-1,TGCGCCAGCAGGCTAGGGCCAGCAAACACCGGGGAGCTGTTTTTT,CASRLGPANTGELFF
-,TRBD2,TRBJ2-7,TRBV6-6,TGTGCCAGCAGTCTCACGACCCCGGGATCCCGACAAGGACTAGCCCTTTCCCAGCAGTACTTC,CASSLTTPGSRQGLALSQQYF
-,TRBD1,TRBJ2-2,TRBV7-9,TGTGCCAGCACCACAGGGGCCTCGAACACCGGGGAGCTGTTTTTT,CASTTGASNTGELFF
-,TRBD2,TRBJ2-1,TRBV19,TGTGCCAGTAGTATTCTGGCTAGCGGGTTCGATTCCTACAATGAGCAGTTCTTC,CASSILASGFDSYNEQFF
-,-,TRBJ1-2,TRBV11-2,TGTGCCAGCACCACGGACGGAAAAGGCTACACCTTC,CASTTDGKGYTF
-,-,TRBJ2-7,TRBV10-3,TGTGCCATCAGCGAACAGGGGGGGACCTCCTACGAGCAGTACTTC,CAISEQGGTSYEQYF
few,-,TRBJ1-3,TRBV4-3,TGCGCCAGCAGCCAAGAACTGGCGTCAGGAAACACCATATATTTT,CASSQELASGNTIYF
-,-,TRBJ1-1,TRBV11-2,TGTGCCAGCAGCCGCTTGACAGCCTTGAACACTGAAGCTTTCTTT,CASSRLTALNTEAFF
-,-,TRBJ1-5,TRBV3-1/TRBV3-2,TGTGCCAGCAGACGGGACCGCCTCACCCAGCATTTT,CASRRDRLTQHF
-,-,TRBJ1-3,TRBV28,TGTGCCAGCAGTTTAGCGGCAGGCACCATATATTTT,CASSLAAGTIYF
few,TRBD1,TRBJ1-1,TRBV15,TGTGCCACCAGCAGGGCCGGGACAGGGAACACTGAAGCTTTCTTT,CATSRAGTGNTEAFF
once,-,TRBJ2-5,TRBV15,TGTGCCACCAGCAGAGATCGTACGGGAAAGACCCAGTACTTC,CATSRDRTGKTQYF
-,-,TRBJ2-3,TRBV21-1,TGTGCCAGCAGCTCGGTCCTGGGACTAGCGGGAGTAGATACGCAGTATTTT,CASSSVLGLAGVDTQYF